The rows below give T cell receptor beta chains drawn from one sample of a study of graft-versus-host responses after intestinal transplantation. No antigen has been assigned to these receptors. Repertoires were generated with immunoSEQ multiplex PCR, while TCRdb's copy carries only in-frame clones and drops some. The sample contains over 80,000 clones, 90% to 95% of which appear only once. Sequencing was performed on unstimulated CD4+ T cells sorted from spleen or lymph node cells, taken before transplant. These receptors all stem from a human donor who was the organ donor for an intestinal transplant. Each CDR3 is given with its conserved first and last residue. A D gene is named only where the DNA matches it firmly. Clone size is shown for a subset of rows, as once, few, many or a class of expanded clone.

NA	TRBJ2-5	NA	TRBV28	TGTGCCACCGAAGGGTCCGGTGCAGGGGAGACCCAGTACTTC	CATEGSGAGETQYF
NA	TRBJ2-7	NA	TRBV14	TGTGCCAGCAGCCAAGATGCGGGGTACGGGACCTACGAGCAGTACTTC	CASSQDAGYGTYEQYF
once	TRBJ2-1	NA	TRBV6-4	TGTGCCAGCAGTGAAATGGCAGGTAATGAGCAGTTCTTC	CASSEMAGNEQFF
NA	TRBJ2-7	NA	TRBV27	TGTGCCAGCAACAGGGCACGAAACACGGGCGAGCAGTACTTC	CASNRARNTGEQYF
NA	TRBJ2-7	NA	TRBV7-9	TGTGCCAGCAGCGCACGGACTGGACCCTACGAGCAGTACTTC	CASSARTGPYEQYF
NA	TRBJ1-6	TRBD1	TRBV10-3	TGTGCCATCAGTCTAACAGGGGCCTGGTCACCCCTCCACTTT	CAISLTGAWSPLHF
NA	TRBJ2-7	NA	TRBV5-4	TGTGCCAGCAGCTTTAGGGGTCCGTCCTACGAGCAGTACTTC	CASSFRGPSYEQYF
NA	TRBJ2-2	NA	TRBV19	TGTGCCAGTACGGACGGGGGTCACCTCAGGGTCGGGGAGCTGTTTTTT	CASTDGGHLRVGELFF
NA	TRBJ2-5	NA	TRBV7-8	TGTGCCAGCCGGGTCCACCGAGAGACCCAGTACTTC	CASRVHRETQYF
NA	TRBJ2-7	NA	TRBV4-1	TGCGCCAGCAGCCAAGTGGCATACGGGGTTAGCTCCTACGAGCAGTACTTC	CASSQVAYGVSSYEQYF
NA	TRBJ1-4	TRBD1	TRBV7-9	TGTGCCAGCAGCCACAGGGGTGAAAAACTGTTTTTT	CASSHRGEKLFF
NA	TRBJ1-4	TRBD1	TRBV7-2	TGTGCCAGCAAACGACAGGGGAGGTCTAATGAAAAACTGTTTTTT	CASKRQGRSNEKLFF
NA	TRBJ2-7	TRBD1	TRBV5-1	TGCGCCAGCAGTCGGGACAGCTACGAGCAGTACTTC	CASSRDSYEQYF
few	TRBJ1-1	NA	TRBV6-1	TGTGCCAGCAGTTTACGGACAACTGAAGCTTTCTTT	CASSLRTTEAFF
few	TRBJ1-4	TRBD1	TRBV7-9	TGTGCCAGCAGCTCCCGTGGACAGGGGCCTAATGAAAAACTGTTTTTT	CASSSRGQGPNEKLFF
NA	TRBJ1-1	NA	TRBV27	TGTGCCAGCAGTTCCCGAGTGTTTACTGAAGCTTTCTTT	CASSSRVFTEAFF
NA	TRBJ1-5	TRBD1	TRBV15	TGTGCCACCAGCAGAGTGAAGGGGGCGGGTCAGCCCCAGCATTTT	CATSRVKGAGQPQHF
few	TRBJ2-7	NA	TRBV7-2	TGTGCCAGCAGCTTAGATCTCCTCAGCTCCTACGAGCAGTACTTC	CASSLDLLSSYEQYF
NA	TRBJ2-3	NA	TRBV5-4	TGTGCCAGCAGCTTAGACTTCGACACAGATACGCAGTATTTT	CASSLDFDTDTQYF
NA	TRBJ1-2	NA	TRBV6-1	TGTGCCAGCACCCAAGGCAGGTATCTCGGCTACACCTTC	CASTQGRYLGYTF
NA	TRBJ2-7	TRBD2	TRBV5-1	TGCGCCAGCAGCTTGATCCCCAGCGGGGGGGCCCACGAGCAGTACTTC	CASSLIPSGGAHEQYF
NA	TRBJ1-1	NA	TRBV10-3	TGTGCCATCAGTGAGGGGAGGGTAGAAGCTTTCTTT	CAISEGRVEAFF
few	TRBJ1-4	NA	TRBV5-4	TGTGCCAGCAGCTTGGGGCTGTCGACTAATGAAAAACTGTTTTTT	CASSLGLSTNEKLFF
once	TRBJ1-2	NA	TRBV4-3	TGCGCCAGCAGCCAACAGGCTAACTATGGCTACACCTTC	CASSQQANYGYTF
NA	TRBJ2-3	NA	TRBV5-1	TGCGCCAGCAGCTTGGGGCGCAGCGGACTAAACACAGATACGCAGTATTTT	CASSLGRSGLNTDTQYF
NA	TRBJ1-3	NA	TRBV6-5	TGTGCCAGCAGTTCTCTTTATGGAAACACCATATATTTT	CASSSLYGNTIYF
NA	TRBJ1-3	NA	TRBV9	TGTGCCAGCAGCCCCGGACAGATTGGAAACACCATATATTTT	CASSPGQIGNTIYF
few	TRBJ1-1	NA	TRBV7-9	TGTGCCAGCAGCTTAGGGAGCACTGAAGCTTTCTTT	CASSLGSTEAFF
NA	TRBJ1-6	TRBD1	TRBV27	TGTGCCAGCCAAAGGGACAGGGGAAATTCACCCCTCCACTTT	CASQRDRGNSPLHF
NA	TRBJ2-7	NA	TRBV7-2	TGTGCCAGCAGGCAACGCGGAATACAATACGAGCAGTACTTC	CASRQRGIQYEQYF
NA	TRBJ2-7	NA	TRBV4-2	TGTGCCAGCAGCCAAGCCAATGCGGGGTCCTCCTACGAGCAGTACTTC	CASSQANAGSSYEQYF
NA	TRBJ2-1	TRBD2	TRBV19	TGTGCCAGTAGTTCTAGCGGGGGCCCCTCCTACAATGAGCAGTTCTTC	CASSSSGGPSYNEQFF
NA	TRBJ2-1	NA	TRBV4-1	TGCGCCAGCAGCCGTATTCACGACTGGGAGCAGTTCTTC	CASSRIHDWEQFF
NA	TRBJ2-1	NA	TRBV6-1	TGTGCCAGCAGTGCATTTAGTTTTACCTACAATGAGCAGTTCTTC	CASSAFSFTYNEQFF
NA	TRBJ2-3	TRBD1	TRBV10-3	TGTGCCACTACGACAGGGACAGATACGCAGTATTTT	CATTTGTDTQYF
NA	TRBJ2-1	NA	TRBV27	TGTGCCAGCGTCTTTCGGCCGGGTAGGTGGAATGAGCAGTTCTTC	CASVFRPGRWNEQFF
NA	TRBJ1-2	TRBD1	TRBV7-2	TGTGCCAGCAGCCGTCGGACAGGGGGCAATGGCTACACCTTC	CASSRRTGGNGYTF
NA	TRBJ2-5	TRBD1	TRBV11-3	TGTGCCAGCAGCTTAGATAGGGGGGACAGGGTCCGGGGCCCAGAAGAGACCCAGTACTTC	CASSLDRGDRVRGPEETQYF
NA	TRBJ1-2	TRBD1	TRBV11-3	TGTGCCAGCAGCAAAGGACAGGGTGCGAATGCCACCTTC	CASSKGQGANATF
NA	TRBJ2-3	TRBD1	TRBV5-5	TGTGCCACCGGGGGACAGGAGTACACAGATACGCAGTATTTT	CATGGQEYTDTQYF
NA	TRBJ1-2	TRBD1	TRBV5-1	TGCGCCAGCAGCTTGGGACAGGGATCTAGCTATGGCTACACCTTC	CASSLGQGSSYGYTF
NA	TRBJ1-2	TRBD1	TRBV4-1	TGCGCCAGCAGCTCGGACAGGGACGGCTATGGCTACACCTTC	CASSSDRDGYGYTF
once	TRBJ2-3	TRBD1	TRBV5-1	TGCGCCAGCAGCTTGAATTCAGGGGGCGTAGATACGCAGTATTTT	CASSLNSGGVDTQYF
once	TRBJ1-3	TRBD1	TRBV2	TGTGCCAGCAGTGTAAGGACAGGGGGAAACACCATATATTTT	CASSVRTGGNTIYF
NA	TRBJ2-1	NA	TRBV6-1	TGTGCCAGCAGTGAGCAGGGTAATGAGCAGTTCTTC	CASSEQGNEQFF
NA	TRBJ1-2	NA	TRBV4-2	TGTGCCAGCAGCCAAGAGGCAGGGGATCATGGCTACACCTTC	CASSQEAGDHGYTF
NA	TRBJ2-3	NA	TRBV4-2	TGTGCCAGCAGCCAGAGGGGGTCCGGCCTACCAGGGACAGATACGCAGTATTTT	CASSQRGSGLPGTDTQYF
NA	TRBJ2-1	TRBD1	TRBV5-6	TGTGCCAGCAGCTACAGGGGCGTGAGCTACAATGAGCAGTTCTTC	CASSYRGVSYNEQFF
NA	TRBJ2-1	NA	TRBV4-2	TGTGCCAGCAGCCAGGTCCTTAGCGGAACTTCCTACAATGAGCAGTTCTTC	CASSQVLSGTSYNEQFF